This is a list of T cell receptor beta chains from one sample in a study of cytomegalovirus exposure and HLA in healthy donors. TCRdb's table, derived via immunoSEQ multiplex PCR, lists solely in-frame clones and lacks some. The sample shows 200,000 to 250,000 clones, approximately 78% of them seen only once. Sequencing input: PBMCs. The receptors originated from a man younger than 40 in good health and CMV-seronegative. The CDR3 runs from the conserved cysteine through the conserved F or W.

v_call: TRBV28
cdr3_aa: CASSRQGVETQYF

v_call: TRBV5-4
cdr3_aa: CASSPGLANTDTQYF

v_call: TRBV5-1
cdr3_aa: CASSPTAGPQETQYF

v_call: TRBV28
cdr3_aa: CASEQLVGYNEQFF

v_call: TRBV28
cdr3_aa: CASNRQGEKLFF

v_call: TRBV5-1
cdr3_aa: CASSYFRIGNEQFF

v_call: TRBV7-6
cdr3_aa: CASSFYRDMNTEAFF

v_call: TRBV10-3
cdr3_aa: CAISESVGTVYSYTF

v_call: TRBV29-1
cdr3_aa: CSALGQGMNTEAFF

v_call: TRBV9
cdr3_aa: CASSVDASGGGTQYF

v_call: TRBV28
cdr3_aa: CASRPPKRDRGRRGEKLFF

v_call: TRBV5-8
cdr3_aa: CASSLVAHPANTGELFF

v_call: TRBV9
cdr3_aa: CASSVEGGEQYF

v_call: TRBV5-1
cdr3_aa: CASSLTGGYEQYF

v_call: TRBV7-6
cdr3_aa: CASSLAPQDRLKYF

v_call: TRBV28
cdr3_aa: CASRSRVTSRQETQYF

v_call: TRBV5-1
cdr3_aa: CASSPGLAGPYEQYF

v_call: TRBV19
cdr3_aa: CATTGAGTGELFF

v_call: TRBV6-1
cdr3_aa: CASTLGATEAFF

v_call: TRBV6-1
cdr3_aa: CASSPLAGGSETQYF

v_call: TRBV2
cdr3_aa: CASSEPRGTAEAFF

v_call: TRBV10-3
cdr3_aa: CAISESVSLAGKTYEQYF

v_call: TRBV6-5
cdr3_aa: CASSLQGGFGTDTQYF

v_call: TRBV9
cdr3_aa: CASSPPIGDTEAFF

v_call: TRBV29-1
cdr3_aa: CSVEDRGHGYTF

v_call: TRBV10-1
cdr3_aa: CASRLRDKKGSEQYF

v_call: TRBV27
cdr3_aa: CASSFRGGNQPQHF

v_call: TRBV15
cdr3_aa: CATSLGGYQETQYF

v_call: TRBV2
cdr3_aa: CASRKVAGVETQYF

v_call: TRBV28
cdr3_aa: CASSSANPGGREQYF

v_call: TRBV6-5
cdr3_aa: CASQRSQGARTEAFF

v_call: TRBV7-9
cdr3_aa: CSSSLSGASSTEAFF

v_call: TRBV7-2
cdr3_aa: CASRSPSSYEQYF

v_call: TRBV28
cdr3_aa: CASIAPTGIHQPQHF

v_call: TRBV27
cdr3_aa: CASRTTDTDTQYF

v_call: TRBV7-9
cdr3_aa: CASSMDKAALYEQYF

v_call: TRBV5-4
cdr3_aa: CATAPRFGNTGELFF

v_call: TRBV7-3
cdr3_aa: CASSRDRAGNTIYF

v_call: TRBV2
cdr3_aa: CASRATGSSYNSPLHF

v_call: TRBV4-1
cdr3_aa: CASSQDSGGGDTGELFF

v_call: TRBV6-5
cdr3_aa: CASSYWRGGNNEQFF

v_call: TRBV28
cdr3_aa: CASSTVTGGFSGNTIYF

v_call: TRBV4-3
cdr3_aa: CASSRMLDRDNSPLHF

v_call: TRBV12-1
cdr3_aa: CASSFEVAGDTQYF

v_call: TRBV6-1
cdr3_aa: CASSIDSVNEKLFF

v_call: TRBV21-1
cdr3_aa: CASSSDRGLKAFF

v_call: TRBV4-3
cdr3_aa: CASSPPIARRGETQYF

v_call: TRBV28
cdr3_aa: CASSEVTELADYGYTF

v_call: TRBV5-4
cdr3_aa: CASSLAAGELFF

v_call: TRBV6-1
cdr3_aa: CASSAQGSYEQYF

v_call: TRBV28
cdr3_aa: CASSFYESNQPQHF